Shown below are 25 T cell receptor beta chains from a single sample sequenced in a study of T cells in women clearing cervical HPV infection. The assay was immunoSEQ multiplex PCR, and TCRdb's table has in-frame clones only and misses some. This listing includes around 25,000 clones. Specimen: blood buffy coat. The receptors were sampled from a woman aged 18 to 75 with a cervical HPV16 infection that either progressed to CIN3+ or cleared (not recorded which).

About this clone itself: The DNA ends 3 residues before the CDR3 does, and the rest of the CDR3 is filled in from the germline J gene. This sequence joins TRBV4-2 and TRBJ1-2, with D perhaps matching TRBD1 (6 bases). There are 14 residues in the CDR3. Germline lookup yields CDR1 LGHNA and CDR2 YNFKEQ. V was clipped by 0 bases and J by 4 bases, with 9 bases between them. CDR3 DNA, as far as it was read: TGTGCCAGCAGCCAAGATAGGACAGCCTATGGC. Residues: CASSQDRTAYG. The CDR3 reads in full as CASSQDRTAYGYTF.

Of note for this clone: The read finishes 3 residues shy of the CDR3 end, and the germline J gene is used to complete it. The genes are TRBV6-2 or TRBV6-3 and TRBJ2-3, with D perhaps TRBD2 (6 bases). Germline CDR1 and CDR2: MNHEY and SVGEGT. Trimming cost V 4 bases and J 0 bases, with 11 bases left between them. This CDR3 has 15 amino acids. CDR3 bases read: TGTGCCAGCAGTTTTACGGGGGTGAGCACAGATACG. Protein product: CASSFTGVSTDT. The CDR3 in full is CASSFTGVSTDTQYF.

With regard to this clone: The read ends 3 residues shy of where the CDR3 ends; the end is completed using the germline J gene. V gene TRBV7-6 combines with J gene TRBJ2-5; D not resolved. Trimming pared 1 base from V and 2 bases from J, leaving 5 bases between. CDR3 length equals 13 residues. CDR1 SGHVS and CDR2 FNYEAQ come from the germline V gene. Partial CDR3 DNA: TGTGCCAGCAGCTTAGTCCAGCAAGAGACC. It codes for CASSLVQQET. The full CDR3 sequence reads CASSLVQQETQYF. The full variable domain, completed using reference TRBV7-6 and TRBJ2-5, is GAGVSQSPRYKVTKRGQDVALRCDPISGHVSLYWYRQALGQGPEFLTYFNYEAQQDKSGLPNDRFSAERPEGSISTLTIQRTEQRDSAMYRCASSLVQQETQYFGPGTRLLVL.

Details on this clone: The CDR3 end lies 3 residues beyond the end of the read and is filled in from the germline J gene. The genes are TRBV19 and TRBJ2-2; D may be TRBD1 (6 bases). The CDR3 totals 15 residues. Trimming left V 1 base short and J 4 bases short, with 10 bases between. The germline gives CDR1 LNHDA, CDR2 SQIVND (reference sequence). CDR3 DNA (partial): TGTGCCAGTAGTATAGGGACAGCCCGCACCGGGGAG. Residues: CASSIGTARTGE. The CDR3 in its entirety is CASSIGTARTGELFF.

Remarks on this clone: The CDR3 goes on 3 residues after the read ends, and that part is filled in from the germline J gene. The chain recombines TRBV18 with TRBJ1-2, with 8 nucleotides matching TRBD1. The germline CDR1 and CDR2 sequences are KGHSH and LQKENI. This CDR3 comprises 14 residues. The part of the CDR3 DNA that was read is TGTGCCAGCTCACCGACTCGACAGGGGACCGGC. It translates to CASSPTRQGTG. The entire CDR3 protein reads CASSPTRQGTGYTF.

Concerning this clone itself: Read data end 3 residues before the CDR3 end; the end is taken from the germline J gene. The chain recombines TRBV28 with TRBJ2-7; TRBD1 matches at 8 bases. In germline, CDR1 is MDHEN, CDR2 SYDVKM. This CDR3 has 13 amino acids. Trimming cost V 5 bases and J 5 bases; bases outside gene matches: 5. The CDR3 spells CASSLDRGNEQYF. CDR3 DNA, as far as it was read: TGTGCCAGCAGTCTCGACAGGGGCAACGAG.

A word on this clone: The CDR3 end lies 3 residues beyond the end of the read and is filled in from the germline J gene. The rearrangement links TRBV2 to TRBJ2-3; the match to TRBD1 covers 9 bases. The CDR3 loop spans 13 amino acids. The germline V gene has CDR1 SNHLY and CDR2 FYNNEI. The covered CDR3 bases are TGTGCCAGCAGGGTGACAGGGGGAGAGACG. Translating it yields CASRVTGGET. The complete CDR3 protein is CASRVTGGETQYF.

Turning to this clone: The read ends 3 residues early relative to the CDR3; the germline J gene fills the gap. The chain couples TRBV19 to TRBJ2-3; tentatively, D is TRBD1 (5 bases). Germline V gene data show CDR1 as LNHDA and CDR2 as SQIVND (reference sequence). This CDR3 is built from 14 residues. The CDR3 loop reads CASSILQGNQPQYF. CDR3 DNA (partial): TGTGCCAGTAGTATTTTGCAGGGAAATCAGCCG.

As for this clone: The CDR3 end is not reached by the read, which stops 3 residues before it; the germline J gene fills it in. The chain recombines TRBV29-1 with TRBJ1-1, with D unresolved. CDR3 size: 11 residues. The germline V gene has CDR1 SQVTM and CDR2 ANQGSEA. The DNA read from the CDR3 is TGCAGCGTTGAAGATGCGGGGGAA. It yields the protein CSVEDAGE. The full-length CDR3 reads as CSVEDAGEAFF.

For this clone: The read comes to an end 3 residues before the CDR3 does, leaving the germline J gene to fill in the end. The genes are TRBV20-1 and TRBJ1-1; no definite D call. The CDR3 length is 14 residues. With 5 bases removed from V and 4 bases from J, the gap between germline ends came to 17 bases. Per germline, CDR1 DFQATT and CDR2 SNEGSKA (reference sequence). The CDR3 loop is CSAVPQARGTEAFF. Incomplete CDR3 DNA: TGCAGTGCTGTGCCCCAAGCGCGCGGCACTGAA.

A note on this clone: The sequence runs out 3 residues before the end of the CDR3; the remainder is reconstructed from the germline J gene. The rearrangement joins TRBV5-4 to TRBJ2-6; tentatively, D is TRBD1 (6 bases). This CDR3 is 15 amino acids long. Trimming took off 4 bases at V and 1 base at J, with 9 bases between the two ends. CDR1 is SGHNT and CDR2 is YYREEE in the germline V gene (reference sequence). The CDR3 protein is CASSQGKSGANVLTF. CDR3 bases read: TGTGCCAGCAGCCAGGGGAAGTCTGGGGCCAACGTC.

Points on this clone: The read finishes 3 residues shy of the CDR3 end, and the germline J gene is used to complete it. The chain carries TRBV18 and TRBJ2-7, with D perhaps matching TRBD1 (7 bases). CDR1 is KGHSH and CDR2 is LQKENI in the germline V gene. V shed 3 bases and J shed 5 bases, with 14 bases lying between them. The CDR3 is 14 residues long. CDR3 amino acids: CASSPQGGVNEQYF. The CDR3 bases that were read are TGTGCCAGCTCACCGCAGGGGGGCGTGAACGAG.

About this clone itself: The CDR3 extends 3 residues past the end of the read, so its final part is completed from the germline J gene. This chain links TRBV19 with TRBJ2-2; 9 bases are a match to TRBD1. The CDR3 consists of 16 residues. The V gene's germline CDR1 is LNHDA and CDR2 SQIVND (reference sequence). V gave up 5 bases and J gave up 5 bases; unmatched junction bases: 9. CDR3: CASSGWGQGLTGELFF. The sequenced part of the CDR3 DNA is TGTGCCAGTAGTGGGTGGGGACAGGGTTTAACCGGGGAG.

CDR3 DNA (partial): TGCGCCAGCAGCCCTCGACAGGGTGTA. Amino acid sequence: CASSPRQGV. The CDR3 in its entirety is CASSPRQGVAFF. The V call is TRBV5-1, the J call TRBJ1-1; 7 nucleotides match TRBD1. The CDR3 end falls 3 residues outside the read, so it is completed with the germline J gene. The CDR3 contains 12 residues. CDR1 SGHRS and CDR2 YFSETQ come from the germline V gene.

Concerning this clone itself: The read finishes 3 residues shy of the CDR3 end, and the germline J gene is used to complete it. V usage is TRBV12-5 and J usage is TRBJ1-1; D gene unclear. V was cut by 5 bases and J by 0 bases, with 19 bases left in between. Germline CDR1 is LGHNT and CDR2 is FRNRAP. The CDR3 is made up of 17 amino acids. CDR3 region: CASGATRAERMNTEAFF. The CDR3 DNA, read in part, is TGTGCTAGTGGTGCCACTAGGGCGGAAAGGATGAACACTGAA.

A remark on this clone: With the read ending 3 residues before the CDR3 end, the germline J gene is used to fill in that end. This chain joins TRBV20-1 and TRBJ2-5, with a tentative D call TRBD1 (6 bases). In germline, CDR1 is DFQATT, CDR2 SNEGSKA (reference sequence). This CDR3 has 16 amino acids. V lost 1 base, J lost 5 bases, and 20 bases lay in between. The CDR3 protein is CSARGGGPAPSETQYF. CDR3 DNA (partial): TGCAGTGCTAGAGGAGGGGGACCTGCCCCATCGGAGACC.

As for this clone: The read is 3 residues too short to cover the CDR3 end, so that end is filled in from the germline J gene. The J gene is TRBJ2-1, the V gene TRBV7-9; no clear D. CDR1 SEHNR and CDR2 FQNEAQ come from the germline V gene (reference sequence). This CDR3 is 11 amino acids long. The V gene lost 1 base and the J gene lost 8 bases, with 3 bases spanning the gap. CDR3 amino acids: CASSLGDEQFF. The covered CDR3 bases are TGTGCCAGCAGCTTAGGCGATGAG.

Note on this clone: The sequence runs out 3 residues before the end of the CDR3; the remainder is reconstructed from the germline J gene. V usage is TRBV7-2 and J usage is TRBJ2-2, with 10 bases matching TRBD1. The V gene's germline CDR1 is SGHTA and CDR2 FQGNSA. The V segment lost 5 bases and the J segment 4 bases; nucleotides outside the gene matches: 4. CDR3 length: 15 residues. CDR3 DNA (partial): TGTGCCAGCAGCGACAGGGGGCAGGGCACCGGGGAG. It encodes CASSDRGQGTGE. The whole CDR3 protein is CASSDRGQGTGELFF.

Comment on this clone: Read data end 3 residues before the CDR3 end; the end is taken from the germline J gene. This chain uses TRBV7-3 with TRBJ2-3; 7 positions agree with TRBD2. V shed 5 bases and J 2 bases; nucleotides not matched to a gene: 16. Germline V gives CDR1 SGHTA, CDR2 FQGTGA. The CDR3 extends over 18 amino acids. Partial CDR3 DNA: TGTGCCAGCAGCCCAACGGGGAGGCGGGAGAGTAACACAGATACG. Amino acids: CASSPTGRRESNTDT. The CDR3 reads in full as CASSPTGRRESNTDTQYF.

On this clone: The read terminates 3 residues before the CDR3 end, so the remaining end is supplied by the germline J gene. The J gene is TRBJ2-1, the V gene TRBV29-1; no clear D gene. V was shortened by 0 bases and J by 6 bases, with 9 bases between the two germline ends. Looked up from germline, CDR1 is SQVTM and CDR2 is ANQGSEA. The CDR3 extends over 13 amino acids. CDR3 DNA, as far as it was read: TGCAGCGTTGAAGAATCCCTTTCCAATGAG. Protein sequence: CSVEESLSNE. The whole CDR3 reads CSVEESLSNEQFF.

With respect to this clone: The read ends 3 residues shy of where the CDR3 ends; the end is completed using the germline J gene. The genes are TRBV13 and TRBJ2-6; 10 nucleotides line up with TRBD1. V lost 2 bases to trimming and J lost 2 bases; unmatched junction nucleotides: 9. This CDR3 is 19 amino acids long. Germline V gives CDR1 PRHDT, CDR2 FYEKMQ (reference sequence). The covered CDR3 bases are TGTGCCAGCAGCTTACGGCCCGGACAGGGGGTCCCTGGGGCCAACGTC. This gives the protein CASSLRPGQGVPGANV. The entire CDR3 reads CASSLRPGQGVPGANVLTF.

The CDR3 bases that were read are TGTGCCAGCAGCTTTGGGGGCCTAAACAATGAG. This translates into CASSFGGLNNE. The full CDR3 protein is CASSFGGLNNEQFF. The J gene is TRBJ2-1, the V gene TRBV5-5, with a weak D call TRBD1 (6 bases). The read gets to within 3 residues of the CDR3 end, and the germline J gene fills in the rest. The germline V gene encodes CDR1 SGHKS and CDR2 YYEKEE (reference sequence). Trimming left V 2 bases short and J 5 bases short, with 11 bases between. The CDR3 covers 14 residues. Full variable domain (outside the CDR3, taken from reference TRBV5-5 and TRBJ2-1): DAGVTQSPTHLIKTRGQQVTLRCSPISGHKSVSWYQQVLGQGPQFIFQYYEKEERGRGNFPDRFSARQFPNYSSELNVNALLLGDSALYLCASSFGGLNNEQFFGPGTRLTVL.

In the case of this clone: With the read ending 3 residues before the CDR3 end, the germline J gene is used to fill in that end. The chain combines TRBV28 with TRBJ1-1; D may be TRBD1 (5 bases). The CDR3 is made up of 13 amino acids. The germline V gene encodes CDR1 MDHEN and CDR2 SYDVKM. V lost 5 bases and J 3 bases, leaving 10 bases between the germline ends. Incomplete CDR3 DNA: TGTGCCAGCAGTCGACAGTCCCACACTGAA. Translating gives CASSRQSHTE. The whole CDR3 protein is CASSRQSHTEAFF. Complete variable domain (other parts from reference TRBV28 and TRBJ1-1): DVKVTQSSRYLVKRTGEKVFLECVQDMDHENMFWYRQDPGLGLRLIYFSYDVKMKEKGDIPEGYSVSREKKERFSLILESASTNQTSMYLCASSRQSHTEAFFGQGTRLTVV.

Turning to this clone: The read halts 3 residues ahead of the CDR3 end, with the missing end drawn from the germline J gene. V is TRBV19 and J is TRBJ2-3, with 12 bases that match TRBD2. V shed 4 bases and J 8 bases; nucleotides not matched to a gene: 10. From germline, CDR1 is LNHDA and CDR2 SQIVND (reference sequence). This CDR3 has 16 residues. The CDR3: CASSNPSGRALGTQYF. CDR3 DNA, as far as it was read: TGTGCCAGTAGTAACCCTAGCGGGAGGGCCCTCGGTACG. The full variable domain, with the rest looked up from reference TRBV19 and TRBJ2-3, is DGGITQSPKYLFRKEGQNVTLSCEQNLNHDAMYWYRQDPGQGLRLIYYSQIVNDFQKGDIAEGYSVSREKKESFPLTVTSAQKNPTAFYLCASSNPSGRALGTQYFGPGTRLTVL.

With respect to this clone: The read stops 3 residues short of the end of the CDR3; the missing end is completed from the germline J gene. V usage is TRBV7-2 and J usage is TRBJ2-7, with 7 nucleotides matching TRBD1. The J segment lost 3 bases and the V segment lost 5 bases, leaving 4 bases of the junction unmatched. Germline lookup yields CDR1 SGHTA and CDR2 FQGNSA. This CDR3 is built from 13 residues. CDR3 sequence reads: CASSTNRGYEQYF. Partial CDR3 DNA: TGTGCCAGCAGCACCAACAGGGGCTACGAG.